These 14 T cell receptor beta chains came from one sample sequenced in a study of blood T cell repertoires in COVID-19. The table came from immunoSEQ multiplex PCR; TCRdb's copy has only in-frame clones and leaves some out. The table includes 75,000 to 100,000 clones, 87% detected once. Specimen: peripheral blood. These TCRs come from a human donor with acute or convalescent COVID-19. The donor label of this sample is uncertain.

The rearrangement links TRBV29-1 to TRBJ1-4, with a weak D call TRBD1 (6 bases). CDR1 is SQVTM, CDR2 ANQGSEA, per germline. The CDR3 has 13 amino acids. The V and J ends lost 4 bases and 4 bases respectively, with 10 bases between them. CDR3 in amino acids: CSVGGRGNEKLFF. CDR3 nucleotides: TGCAGCGTTGGCGGCAGGGGTAATGAAAAACTGTTTTTT. The variable domain in full, completed from reference TRBV29-1 and TRBJ1-4, reads SAVISQKPSRDICQRGTSLTIQCQVDSQVTMMFWYRQQPGQSLTLIATANQGSEATYESGFVIDKFPISRPNLTFSTLTVSNMSPEDSSIYLCSVGGRGNEKLFFGSGTQLSVL.

This rearrangement joins TRBV19 to TRBJ2-1; 10 bases align to TRBD1. Germline V gene sequence: CDR1 LNHDA, CDR2 SQIVND (reference sequence). The CDR3 totals 16 residues. V dropped 5 bases and J dropped 3; count of bases not matched to a gene: 7. CDR3 DNA: TGTGCCAGTAGTTCAAACCGGGACAGGGGCTACAATGAGCAGTTCTTC. Amino acid sequence: CASSSNRDRGYNEQFF.

The chain employs TRBV6-5 and TRBJ1-5; D is uncertain. The CDR3 totals 15 residues. V was trimmed by 2 bases and J by 0 bases, leaving 8 bases between them. Germline V gene sequence: CDR1 MNHEY, CDR2 SVGAGI. The CDR3: CASSYSYNSNQPQHF. CDR3 nucleotides: TGTGCCAGCAGTTACAGTTACAATAGCAATCAGCCCCAGCATTTT.

The chain employs TRBV18 and TRBJ1-5; 8 positions agree with TRBD1. The CDR3 has 16 residues. Per the germline V gene, CDR1 is KGHSH and CDR2 is LQKENI. V lost 4 bases, J lost 1 base, and 6 bases stayed unmatched. The CDR3 nucleotides are TGTGCCAGCTCACAACTCGGACAGGGAAGCAATCAGCCCCAGCATTTT. Residues: CASSQLGQGSNQPQHF.

This clone was seen just once. The rearrangement uses TRBV5-1 and TRBJ1-6; 8 nucleotides line up with TRBD1. V lost 0 bases and J lost 9; bases outside the gene matches: 5. The CDR3 consists of 15 residues. The V gene's germline CDR1 is SGHRS and CDR2 YFSETQ. Here the CDR3 reads CASSLAVRGLSPLHF. As DNA, the CDR3 is TGCGCCAGCAGCTTGGCCGTCAGGGGGCTTTCACCCCTCCACTTT.

The chain recombines TRBV19 with TRBJ2-7, with 7 bases lining up with TRBD2. V lost 5 bases, J lost 1 base, and 11 bases stayed unmatched. Looked up from germline, CDR1 is LNHDA and CDR2 is SQIVND (reference sequence). The CDR3 loop spans 16 amino acids. CDR3 residues: CASSGYLSGASYEQYF. The CDR3 DNA is TGTGCCAGTAGTGGATATTTGAGCGGGGCTTCCTACGAGCAGTACTTC.

This sequence joins TRBV28 and TRBJ1-2; TRBD1 agrees at 8 bases. Looked up from germline, CDR1 is MDHEN and CDR2 is SYDVKM. The CDR3 is 14 residues long. The junction had 7 bases not matched to a gene; V was cut back by 6 bases and J by 4 bases. In nucleotides, the CDR3 is TGTGCCAGCAGGCCCGGACAGGGCTTCTATGGCTACACCTTC. The encoded protein is CASRPGQGFYGYTF.

J is TRBJ1-6 and V is TRBV6-5; 7 bases fit TRBD1. This CDR3 contains 14 residues. V lost 5 bases to trimming and J lost 7 bases; unmatched junction nucleotides: 5. Germline V lookup: CDR1 MNHEY, CDR2 SVGAGI. The CDR3 nucleotides are TGTGCCAGCAGTAGGGACAGCCTGAATTCACCCCTCCACTTT. Its translation: CASSRDSLNSPLHF.

The V and J genes are TRBV28 and TRBJ2-3; no clear D gene. V lost 5 bases and J lost 1, with 10 bases in between. The CDR3 has 14 residues. Germline V lookup: CDR1 MDHEN, CDR2 SYDVKM. The CDR3 DNA reads TGTGCCAGCAGTCGTAGCTTACGCACAGATACGCAGTATTTT. Translating gives CASSRSLRTDTQYF.

V is TRBV7-9 and J is TRBJ2-4; TRBD1 aligns across 7 bases. The CDR3 contains 12 residues. Germline V lookup: CDR1 SEHNR, CDR2 FQNEAQ (reference sequence). The junction had 7 bases not matched to a gene; V was cut back by 8 bases and J by 9 bases. CDR3 protein: CASATGYTIQYF. DNA of the CDR3: TGTGCCAGCGCGACAGGGTATACCATTCAGTACTTC.

The chain has TRBV19 and TRBJ1-3; the D is unclear. The germline CDR1 and CDR2 sequences are LNHDA and SQIVND (reference sequence). This CDR3 has 11 amino acids. V was cut by 7 bases and J by 6 bases, with 7 bases left in between. Here the CDR3 DNA reads TGTGCCAGTATGGCCCCAAACACCATATATTTT. Encoded protein: CASMAPNTIYF.

The chain couples TRBV5-6 to TRBJ2-7; no clear D gene. Germline V CDR1 and CDR2: SGHDT, YYEEEE. The V end lost 4 bases, the J end lost 5 bases, and 10 bases lay between the germline ends. The CDR3 consists of 12 residues. The CDR3 nucleotides read TGTGCCAGCAGCAGAGTATTGAACGAGCAGTACTTC. As protein: CASSRVLNEQYF.

The chain uses TRBV5-4 and TRBJ2-7, with D unclear. The CDR3 totals 14 residues. Trimming cost V 2 bases and J 7 bases, with 16 bases left between them. Germline loops: CDR1 SGHNT, CDR2 YYREEE (reference sequence). CDR3 DNA sequence: TGTGCCAGCAGCTTCAAGATCATCCCGCGGGAGCAGTACTTC. Protein sequence: CASSFKIIPREQYF.

The chain combines TRBV2 with TRBJ1-4; no definite D call. CDR1 is SNHLY, CDR2 FYNNEI, per germline. V was trimmed by 3 bases and J by 6 bases, leaving 11 bases between them. There are 14 residues in the CDR3. This chain's CDR3 is CASSEWSGDEKLFF. CDR3 in DNA: TGTGCCAGCAGTGAGTGGTCCGGGGATGAAAAACTGTTTTTT.